This passage covers 20 T cell receptor delta chains from one sample sequenced in a study of gamma-delta T cells after stem cell transplantation. TCRdb re-called clones from the RT-PCR reads using CATT. In the table there are more than 1,500 delta-chain clones, about 21% of which are singletons. Source material: gamma-delta T cells. These receptors came from a human donor. It is not recorded whose cells these are; they may come from a transplant donor.

The V call is TRDV2, the J call TRDJ1; TRDD3 agrees at 7 bases. CDR1 is GEAIGNYY, CDR2 EKD, per germline. The CDR3 extends over 16 amino acids. Trimming took 0 bases from V and 0 from J; bases not matched to a gene: 6. The CDR3 loop reads CACDTLVLGNTDKLIF. The CDR3 DNA reads as TGTGCCTGTGACACCTTAGTACTGGGGAACACCGATAAACTCATCTTT.

Comments on this clone: The junction does not match germline at one end; this may be a read error. The chain has TRDV2 and TRDJ1; D perhaps matches TRDD3 (6 bases). CDR3 length equals 20 residues. Germline assignment: CDR1 GEAIGNYY and CDR2 EKD. CDR3 protein: CACHTVRVGGPTQHTDKLIF. DNA for the CDR3: TGTGCCTGTCACACCGTTAGAGTTGGGGGGCCGACCCAGCACACCGATAAACTCATCTTT.

A note on this clone: The junction departs from germline at one end; a sequencing error may be responsible. The gene calls are TRDV2 and TRDJ1, with a possible D match to TRDD3 (5 bases). The CDR3 sequence is 17 residues long. CDR1 GEAIGNYY and CDR2 EKD come from the germline V gene. The chain's CDR3 is CAFDTGGVYADTDKLIF. The CDR3 region has the DNA TGTGCCTTTGACACTGGCGGGGTATACGCGGACACCGATAAACTCATCTTT.

In its sample, this clone is medium-sized. Other DNA sequences of this sample code for an identical CDR3. The V and J genes are TRDV2 and TRDJ1, with no clear D. V was trimmed by 3 bases and J by 2 bases, leaving 21 bases between them. CDR1 is GEAIGNYY and CDR2 is EKD in the germline V gene. The CDR3 is made up of 17 amino acids. CDR3 residues: CACDPISLLRETDKLIF. CDR3 coding DNA: TGTGCCTGTGACCCCATCTCTCTTCTTCGCGAGACCGATAAACTCATCTTT.

Notes on this clone: A far bigger clonotype differs at one base, so this is likely a read error. Other DNA sequences within the sample encode an identical CDR3. This chain connects TRDV2 to TRDJ3, with TRDD3 as a possible D gene (5 bases). Germline loops: CDR1 GEAIGNYY, CDR2 EKD. This CDR3 comprises 21 residues. CDR3 loop: CACDTAGSRGPSSWDTRQMFF. As DNA, the CDR3 is TGTGCCTGTGACACCGCGGGATCCCGTGGACCGAGCTCCTGGGACACCCGACAGATGTTCTTC.

This clone was recorded a few times. The genes are TRDV2 and TRDJ1; 8 bases are a match to TRDD3. J lost 3 bases, V lost 3 bases, and 8 bases had no gene match. From germline, CDR1 is GEAIGNYY and CDR2 EKD. The CDR3 has 15 residues. CDR3 in amino acids: CACDGRGDRSDKLIF. In DNA, the CDR3 is TGTGCCTGTGACGGACGGGGGGATAGGTCCGATAAACTCATCTTT.

This chain connects TRDV2 to TRDJ1; D uncertain. CDR3 size: 16 residues. Trimming pared 0 bases from V and 3 bases from J, leaving 16 bases between. From germline, CDR1 is GEAIGNYY and CDR2 EKD. The CDR3: CACDTVQLATADKLIF. The CDR3 coding sequence is TGTGCCTGTGACACCGTCCAGCTTGCGACCGCCGATAAACTCATCTTT.

The V and J genes are TRDV2 and TRDJ1; 11 bases agree with TRDD3. CDR3 size: 15 residues. CDR1 is GEAIGNYY and CDR2 is EKD in the germline V gene. The junction had 5 bases not matched to a gene; V was cut back by 3 bases and J by 3 bases. The CDR3 reads CACDEGGGYADKLIF. CDR3 bases: TGTGCCTGTGACGAGGGTGGGGGATACGCCGATAAACTCATCTTT.

Worth noting for this clone: The protein in TCRdb stems from a much larger clone and differs at residue 5 from this DNA's translation, likely a read error; here the protein is translated from the DNA. The chain has TRDV2 and TRDJ1; D possibly corresponds to TRDD1 (6 bases). Germline CDR1 is GEAIGNYY and CDR2 is EKD. The CDR3 contains 23 residues. V was shortened by 3 bases and J by 3 bases, with 40 bases between the two germline ends. CDR3 sequence: CACDPVGGYGDLEIPLESDKLIF. DNA of the CDR3: TGTGCCTGTGACCCCGTAGGAGGATATGGGGACCTCGAAATACCCTTAGAATCCGATAAACTCATCTTT.

This clone was observed a few times. V is TRDV2 and J is TRDJ3; 10 nucleotides line up with TRDD3. Per the germline V gene, CDR1 is GEAIGNYY and CDR2 is EKD. The CDR3 has 20 amino acids. V was clipped by 3 bases and J by 0 bases; unmatched bases: 10. The CDR3 DNA is TGTGCCTGTGACCCTCTAACTGGGGGATCCGGCTCCTGGGACACCCGACAGATGTTTTTC. Amino acid sequence: CACDPLTGGSGSWDTRQMFF.

V is TRDV3 and J is TRDJ1; TRDD2 aligns across 9 bases. V dropped 4 bases and J dropped 8; count of bases not matched to a gene: 17. The CDR3 is 15 amino acids. Germline V gene sequence: CDR1 TVYSNPD, CDR2 GDNSRS (reference sequence). CDR3 nucleotides: TGTGCCTGCCCGACCTTCCTACGTACTGGGTACAAACTCATCTTT. This sequence encodes CACPTFLRTGYKLIF.

By sample share, this clone is hyperexpanded. Other DNA sequences in this sample translate to the same CDR3. V and J are TRDV1 and TRDJ1; 11 bases line up with TRDD3. This CDR3 spans 22 amino acids. Trimming at V came to 2 bases and at J to 1 base, leaving 21 bases not matched to a gene. The germline V gene has CDR1 TSWWSYY and CDR2 QGS. The CDR3 region has the DNA TGTGCTCTTGGGGAATTTACCTTCCTACAAGTACTGGGGGATAGAGGCACCGATAAACTCATCTTT. Translation gives CALGEFTFLQVLGDRGTDKLIF.

Comment on this clone: A read error is possible here, since a much larger clone lies one base away. This sample also contains other DNA sequences that code for the same CDR3. The chain's CDR3 is CACDNVVLGAIDKLIF. CDR3 DNA: TGTGCCTGCGACAACGTAGTACTGGGGGCCATCGATAAACTCATCTTT. V is TRDV2 and J is TRDJ1; 8 nucleotides agree with TRDD3. The CDR3 covers 16 residues. Germline V gives CDR1 GEAIGNYY, CDR2 EKD.

This clone is a singleton in its sample. The junction does not match germline at one end; this may be a read error. The chain links TRDV2 to TRDJ2; TRDD3 might be the D (6 bases). The V gene's germline CDR1 is GEAIGNYY and CDR2 EKD. This CDR3 region has 18 residues. In DNA form, the CDR3 reads TGTGCCTGTGACACCAGACTGGTGGATACAGATTTGACAGCAAAACTCTTCTTT. It yields the protein CACDTRLVDTDLTAKLFF.

This clone was counted only a few times. A read error is possible here, since a much larger clone lies one base away. The chain is built from TRDV2 and TRDJ1; 7 nucleotides agree with TRDD3. The ends lost 0 bases at V and 4 bases at J; junction bases unmatched: 16. The CDR3 extends over 18 amino acids. CDR1 is GEAIGNYY, CDR2 EKD, per germline. The CDR3 reads CACDTVTNLVDTDDKLIF. CDR3 DNA sequence: TGTGCCTGTGACACCGTGACCAATCTGGTGGATACGGACGATAAACTCATCTTT.

This clone is deemed large. The chain uses TRDV2 and TRDJ1; the match to TRDD3 covers 9 bases. The J segment lost 0 bases and the V segment lost 3 bases, leaving 13 bases of the junction unmatched. The CDR3 totals 18 residues. The germline V gene encodes CDR1 GEAIGNYY and CDR2 EKD. The CDR3 DNA is TGTGCCTGTGACGCCCTTTTCGGGGGGATACAGTACACCGATAAACTCATCTTT. Protein sequence: CACDALFGGIQYTDKLIF.

In its sample, this clone is medium-sized (0.01 to 0.1%). Other DNA sequences in this sample translate to the same CDR3. V is TRDV2 and J is TRDJ1; 7 bases line up with TRDD3. Germline values: CDR1 GEAIGNYY, CDR2 EKD. This CDR3 has 16 residues. V gave up 0 bases and J gave up 7 bases; unmatched junction bases: 13. The CDR3: CACDTKSRIRRGKLIF. CDR3 nucleotide sequence: TGTGCCTGTGACACCAAATCGAGGATACGGAGGGGTAAACTCATCTTT.

As for this clone: A much larger clone sits a single nucleotide away, making a read error possible. This chain connects TRDV2 to TRDJ1; D remains unclear. Trimming shortened V by 2 bases and J by 3 bases, and 12 bases separated the two germline ends. The CDR3 consists of 14 residues. In germline, CDR1 is GEAIGNYY, CDR2 EKD. The CDR3 DNA reads TGTGCCTGTGACAGACTCCTGGAGGCCGATAAACTCATCTTT. Residues: CACDRLLEADKLIF.

Notes on this clone: The TCRdb protein comes from a much larger clone and disagrees with this DNA's translation at residue 18, likely due to a read error; the protein given here is derived from the DNA. J is TRDJ1 and V is TRDV2; a weak D match, TRDD3 (6 bases). Looked up from germline, CDR1 is GEAIGNYY and CDR2 is EKD. CDR3 length: 19 residues. The CDR3 protein is CACDTVRIAGGEYTDKLTF. The CDR3 coding sequence is TGTGCCTGTGACACCGTCCGTATTGCCGGGGGGGAGTACACCGATAAACTCACCTTT.

The CDR3 spells CALDYCGLTGRELIF. As DNA, the CDR3 is TGTGCCTTGGACTACTGTGGTCTCACTGGGAGGGAACTCATCTTT. This chain joins TRDV3 and TRDJ1; D may be TRDD3 (6 bases). The CDR3 contains 15 residues. Germline loops: CDR1 TVYSNPD, CDR2 GDNSRS (reference sequence). The V and J ends lost 3 bases and 9 bases respectively, with 26 bases between them.